This T cell receptor beta chain originates from a study of T-cell memory formation after mild COVID-19. Findings of the study overall: There was a balanced CD4/CD8 profile in clones contracting day 15 to 85, and later expanders leaned CD4+. Chiefly within CM and EM were the contracting CD4+ clones; CD8+ ones were within EMRA. The second-wave clones peaking on day 37 were not confirmed as SARS-CoV-2-specific.

The CDR3 runs to 16 residues. Germline V gene data show CDR1 as SGHRS and CDR2 as YFSETQ. V lost 1 base and J lost 0, with 8 bases in between. In TCRdb, the 5' RACE reads were re-called with MiXCR into one record per CDR3 protein. The table shows some 440,000 distinct CDR3 sequences, with about 23% occurring only once. This clonotype was detected a few times. The target antigen is unknown. This clonotype originated in an adult woman who had mild COVID-19 (a few samples of this study predate the infection). Cell type and time point are not known. The source material was PBMCs or a T cell subset sorted from them (not recorded which). The rearrangement joins TRBV5-1 to TRBJ2-6, with D hard to call. CDR3 in amino acids: CASSLFTDSGANVLTF. The CDR3 nucleotides are TGCGCCAGCAGCTTGTTTACGGACTCTGGGGCCAACGTCCTGACTTTC.